Following are 3 T cell receptor beta chains from one sample sequenced in a study of blood T cell repertoires in COVID-19. Profiling relied on immunoSEQ multiplex PCR, and the TCRdb table lists in-frame clones only, not all of them. The data show approximately 240,000 clones, approximately 83% seen once. Sequencing was done on a sample of peripheral blood. These receptors were taken from a woman in her twenties or thirties who had recovered from COVID-19.

This rearrangement joins TRBV7-2 to TRBJ2-3, with D possibly TRBD2 on 6 matching bases. The germline V gene has CDR1 SGHTA and CDR2 FQGNSA. This CDR3 has 13 residues. V gave up 5 bases and J gave up 3 bases, with 9 bases separating them. This chain's CDR3 is CASSNLATDTQYF. CDR3 DNA: TGTGCCAGCAGCAATCTAGCGACAGATACGCAGTATTTT.

The rearrangement links TRBV27 to TRBJ1-1, with D maybe TRBD1 (5 bases). This CDR3 region has 17 residues. In germline, CDR1 is MNHEY, CDR2 SMNVEV (reference sequence). Trimming took 2 bases from V and 1 from J, leaving 17 bases between them. The CDR3 sequence: CASSLRPGGGRNTEAFF. CDR3 sequence (DNA): TGTGCCAGCAGTTTACGCCCCGGGGGGGGAAGGAACACTGAAGCTTTCTTT.

V usage is TRBV11-2 and J usage is TRBJ1-2; tentative D call: TRBD1 (6 bases). V lost 3 bases and J lost 1, with 9 bases in between. The CDR3 covers 14 residues. In germline, CDR1 is SGHAT, CDR2 FQNNGV. CDR3 DNA: TGTGCCAGCAGCTTGGGGGACAATAACTATGGCTACACCTTC. Translating gives CASSLGDNNYGYTF.